This TCR beta chain was recorded in a study of early T cells in non-severe SARS-CoV-2 infection (TCRdb year 2021). Background on the whole study: Because TCR sequencing was done on bulk RNA from unsorted whole blood, the alpha and beta chains could not be paired. The paper's findings and limits, for the study overall: Matching against VDJdb was skewed toward anti-spike CD8 responses, likely underestimated virus-specific expansions, and missed private and CD4 specificities.

As encoded in the germline V gene, CDR1 is SGHTA while CDR2 is FQGTGA. The V and J ends are trimmed by 5 bases and 5 bases, leaving 12 bases between them. Including the terminal cysteine and phenylalanine, the CDR3 comprises 13 residues. Of all the DNA, just the CDR3 is kept, 39 bases in frame from base 1. Points on this clonotype: Its target antigen remains unknown. Base qualities are not at hand, and no much larger clone is one base apart.

This was a case-control study nested in a cohort of healthcare workers in London, UK, who had nasopharyngeal swab PCR tests and blood samples taken every week. Healthcare workers were recruited between 23 and 31 March 2020, during the week of the UK lockdown, and were followed weekly for up to roughly 16 weeks. The library was prepared using 5' RACE. TCRdb records NextSeq 500 as the sequencer. To correct for sequencing error and PCR bias, the TCR library protocol tagged individual cDNA molecules with unique molecular identifiers. Both TCR alpha and beta chains were sequenced, and tight co-correlation was observed between alpha and beta sequence abundances in each sample. The published analysis was carried out like this. V gene, J gene and CDR3 annotation of TCR sequences was performed with Decombinator V4. Expanded TCRs were defined as changing significantly between any two time points under a Poisson model with p below 0.0001. TCR abundances were normalised to the total number of TCRs sequenced in each sample and reported as counts per million. MAIT TCRs were defined by TRAV1-2 paired with TRAJ12, TRAJ20 or TRAJ33, and iNKT TCRs by TRAV10 paired with TRAJ18. VDJdb, accessed 1 November 2021, was searched for CMV, EBV and SARS-CoV-2 annotated TCRs, excluding TCRs annotated for multiple antigens. Using fastp trimming at Q25 and MiXCR clonotype assembly, TCRdb reanalyzed the public sequencing data and kept in-frame beta chains. Merged by CDR3 protein, the rows form single entries marked with the most common genes and DNA. These V and J calls derive from TCRdb rather than the authors' analysis. The sample table holds fewer than 90,000 distinct CDR3 sequences, of which 14% were seen once. The ten largest clones represent around 9.9% of the sample.

The chain joins TRBV7-3 to TRBJ1-1, with an unclear D gene assignment. This TCR was sampled from an adult who was a healthcare worker with PCR-confirmed SARS-CoV-2 infection or an uninfected control (not recorded which). The sample comprised whole blood. The CDR3 is CASSPVFGTEAFF. The nucleotide sequence reads as follows: TGTGCCAGCAGCCCAGTTTTCGGGACTGAAGCTTTCTTT.